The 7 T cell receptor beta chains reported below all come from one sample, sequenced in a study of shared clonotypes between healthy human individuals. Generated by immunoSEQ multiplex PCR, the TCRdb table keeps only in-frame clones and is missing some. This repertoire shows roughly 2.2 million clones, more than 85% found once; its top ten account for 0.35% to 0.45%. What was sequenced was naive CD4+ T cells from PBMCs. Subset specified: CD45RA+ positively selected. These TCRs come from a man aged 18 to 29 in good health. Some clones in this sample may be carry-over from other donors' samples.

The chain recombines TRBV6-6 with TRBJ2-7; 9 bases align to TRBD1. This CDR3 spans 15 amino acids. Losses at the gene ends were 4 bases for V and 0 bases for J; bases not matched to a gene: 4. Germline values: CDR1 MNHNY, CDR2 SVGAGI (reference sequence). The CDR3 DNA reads TGTGCCAGCAGTTCACAGGGGGCAAGCTCCTACGAGCAGTACTTC. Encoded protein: CASSSQGASSYEQYF.

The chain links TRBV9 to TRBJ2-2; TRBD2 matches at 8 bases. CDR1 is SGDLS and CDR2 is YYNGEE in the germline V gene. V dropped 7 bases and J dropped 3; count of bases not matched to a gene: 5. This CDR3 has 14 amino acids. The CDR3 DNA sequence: TGTGCCAGCCGGGAGCGGGAGTACACCGGGGAGCTGTTTTTT. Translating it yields CASREREYTGELFF.

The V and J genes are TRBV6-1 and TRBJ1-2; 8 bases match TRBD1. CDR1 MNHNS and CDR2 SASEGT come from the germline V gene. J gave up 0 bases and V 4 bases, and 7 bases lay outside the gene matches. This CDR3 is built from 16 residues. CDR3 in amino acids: CASSVAGGLANYGYTF. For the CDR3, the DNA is TGTGCCAGCAGTGTTGCAGGGGGCCTAGCTAACTATGGCTACACCTTC.

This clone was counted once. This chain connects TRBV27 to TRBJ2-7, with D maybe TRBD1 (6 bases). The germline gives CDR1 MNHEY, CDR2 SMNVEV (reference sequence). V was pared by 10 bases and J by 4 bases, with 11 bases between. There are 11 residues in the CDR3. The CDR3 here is CATQDRYEQYF. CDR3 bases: TGTGCCACACAAGACAGGTACGAGCAGTACTTC.

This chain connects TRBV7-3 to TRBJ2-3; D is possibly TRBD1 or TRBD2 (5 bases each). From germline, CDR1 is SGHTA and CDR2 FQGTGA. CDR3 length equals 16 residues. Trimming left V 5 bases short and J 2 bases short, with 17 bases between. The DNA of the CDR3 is TGTGCCAGCAGCCAAGGGACCTCACGGGCCACAGATACGCAGTATTTT. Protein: CASSQGTSRATDTQYF.

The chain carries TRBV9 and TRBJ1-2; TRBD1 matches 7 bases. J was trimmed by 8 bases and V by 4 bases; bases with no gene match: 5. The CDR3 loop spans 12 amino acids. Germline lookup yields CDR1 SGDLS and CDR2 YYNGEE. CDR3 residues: CASSPGTAGYTF. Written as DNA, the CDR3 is TGTGCCAGCAGCCCCGGGACAGCCGGCTACACCTTC.

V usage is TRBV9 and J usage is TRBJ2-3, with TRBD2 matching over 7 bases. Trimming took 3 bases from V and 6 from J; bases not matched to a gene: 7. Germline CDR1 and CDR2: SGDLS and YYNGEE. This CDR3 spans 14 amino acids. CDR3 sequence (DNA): TGTGCCAGCAGCGCTAGCGGAGGGCGTGATACGCAGTATTTT. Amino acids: CASSASGGRDTQYF.